The source of this T cell receptor beta chain is a study of radiotherapy plus CTLA-4 blockade in lung cancer. Study-wide context: Of the patients, under 20% showed objective responses and roughly 31% attained disease control.

Study results and caveats: The best prediction of response reportedly came from early blood T cell clone dynamics, with interferon-beta.

Details on this clone: Antigen unknown.

Repertoires were generated with immunoSEQ multiplex PCR, while TCRdb's copy carries only in-frame clones and drops some. The table lists about 81,000 clones, 72% of them singletons. V lost 0 bases to trimming and J lost 3 bases, with 12 bases between them. The germline CDR1 and CDR2 sequences are MGHRA and YSYEKL. The CDR3 is 16 amino acids. The sample in question was peripheral blood, obtained from a patient treated with radiotherapy plus ipilimumab. V and J are TRBV4-1 and TRBJ1-5; D not resolved. This TCR came from a human donor with non-small cell lung cancer that progressed on radiotherapy plus ipilimumab. The CDR3 nucleotides are TGCGCCAGCAGCCAAGAGGCGCAGGCATTCAATCAGCCCCAGCATTTT. Translating gives CASSQEAQAFNQPQHF.